The 17 T cell receptor beta chains presented below share a single source sample, sequenced in a study of blood T cell repertoires in COVID-19. Profiling relied on immunoSEQ multiplex PCR, and the TCRdb table lists in-frame clones only, not all of them. The sample yields 150,000 to 200,000 clones, approximately 91% seen once. Sample: peripheral blood. These receptors were obtained from a man aged 18 to 30 with acute or convalescent COVID-19.

The chain uses TRBV5-1 and TRBJ2-2; 14 nucleotides agree with TRBD2. Germline CDR1 reads SGHRS; CDR2 reads YFSETQ. The ends lost 3 bases at V and 7 bases at J; junction bases unmatched: 23. The CDR3 extends over 22 amino acids. The chain's CDR3 is CASSSLPGLAGAVSGGSGELFF. CDR3 nucleotide sequence: TGCGCCAGCAGCTCCCTCCCGGGACTAGCGGGAGCGGTTTCAGGCGGCAGCGGGGAGCTGTTTTTT.

J is TRBJ1-6 and V is TRBV27; D is ambiguous. The CDR3 contains 16 residues. Germline V gene lookup returns CDR1 MNHEY and CDR2 SMNVEV (reference sequence). V was cut by 8 bases and J by 0 bases, with 14 bases left in between. The CDR3 coding sequence is TGTGCCAGCCGGACGCCTCGGGACTCCTATAATTCACCCCTCCACTTT. Amino acids: CASRTPRDSYNSPLHF.

CDR3 protein: CASSLEGLGANIQYF. CDR3 DNA: TGTGCCAGCAGCTTAGAGGGGCTTGGTGCAAACATTCAGTACTTC. The chain links TRBV7-9 to TRBJ2-4; possibly TRBD1 for D (5 bases). The length of the CDR3 is 15 residues. Germline CDR1 reads SEHNR; CDR2 reads FQNEAQ (reference sequence). V was pared by 1 base and J by 6 bases, with 13 bases between.

This chain's CDR3 is CASSLASDRGYEQYF. The CDR3, as DNA: TGTGCCAGCAGCTTAGCCAGTGACAGGGGTTACGAGCAGTACTTC. V usage is TRBV7-8 and J usage is TRBJ2-7; TRBD1 aligns across 8 bases. The J segment lost 4 bases and the V segment lost 0 bases, leaving 5 bases of the junction unmatched. The length of the CDR3 is 15 residues. Germline loops: CDR1 SGHVS, CDR2 FQNEAQ.

This sequence joins TRBV27 and TRBJ1-5; no reliable D call. CDR1 and CDR2 from the germline V gene are MNHEY and SMNVEV (reference sequence). The length of the CDR3 is 14 residues. Trimming shortened V by 6 bases and J by 1 base, and 10 bases separated the two germline ends. This CDR3 reads CASSPSMSNQPQHF. For the CDR3, the DNA is TGTGCCAGCAGCCCCAGTATGAGCAATCAGCCCCAGCATTTT.

The genes are TRBV9 and TRBJ2-3, with 14 positions matching TRBD2. CDR3 length: 18 residues. The V gene's germline CDR1 is SGDLS and CDR2 YYNGEE. Losses at the gene ends were 4 bases for V and 5 bases for J; bases not matched to a gene: 12. The CDR3 DNA reads TGTGCCAGCAGCAACCCGCTCGGGACTAGCGGGGGTGGAGATACGCAGTATTTT. Amino acids: CASSNPLGTSGGGDTQYF.

The V and J genes are TRBV9 and TRBJ2-1; D perhaps matches TRBD1 (5 bases). V was shortened by 0 bases and J by 9 bases, with 13 bases between the two germline ends. CDR3 length equals 14 residues. Germline CDR1 and CDR2: SGDLS and YYNGEE. The CDR3 sequence: CASSVGRTDSEQFF. In DNA, the CDR3 is TGTGCCAGCAGCGTAGGCCGTACCGACAGTGAGCAGTTCTTC.

The chain is built from TRBV20-1 and TRBJ2-7; D perhaps matches TRBD2 (6 bases). Per germline, CDR1 DFQATT and CDR2 SNEGSKA (reference sequence). The CDR3 is made up of 11 amino acids. The germline V and J ends were trimmed by 7 bases and 5 bases, with 12 bases remaining between them. In nucleotides, the CDR3 is TGCAGTGGAGAAGGGAGGAACGAGCAGTACTTC. As protein: CSGEGRNEQYF.

The V gene is TRBV19, the J gene TRBJ1-4; D gene unclear. V was clipped by 6 bases and J by 8 bases, with 13 bases between them. The CDR3 has 13 amino acids. Germline assignment: CDR1 LNHDA and CDR2 SQIVND (reference sequence). CDR3 in DNA: TGTGCCAGTAGGCAAAAGGGAGGGGAAAAACTGTTTTTT. It yields the protein CASRQKGGEKLFF.

The genes are TRBV9 and TRBJ2-2, with 8 bases that match TRBD2. The CDR3 spans 18 residues. Germline loops: CDR1 SGDLS, CDR2 YYNGEE. V gave up 0 bases and J gave up 2 bases; unmatched junction bases: 9. CDR3 nucleotide sequence: TGTGCCAGCAGCGTAGCCGGAGTTGGACTAGCCAACACCGGGGAGCTGTTTTTT. Encoded protein: CASSVAGVGLANTGELFF.

V and J are TRBV30 and TRBJ1-5, with 8 bases matching TRBD1. With V trimmed by 1 base and J by 3 bases, 8 bases remained unmatched. Germline-derived CDR1 and CDR2 are GTSNPN and SVGIG (reference sequence). The CDR3 runs 16 residues. CDR3 region: CAWSGTGGSLNQPQHF. The CDR3 DNA follows: TGTGCCTGGAGTGGAACAGGGGGTTCCCTCAATCAGCCCCAGCATTTT.

This clone was seen just once. This chain uses TRBV3-1 (or the pseudogene TRBV3-2) with TRBJ2-1; 8 bases fit TRBD1. The CDR3 sequence is 15 residues long. V gave up 5 bases and J gave up 3 bases; unmatched junction bases: 6. Germline assignment: CDR1 LGHDT and CDR2 YNNKEL (reference sequence). The CDR3 nucleotides read TGTGCCAGCAGCTATTCAGGGGGCCTCTACAATGAGCAGTTCTTC. It codes for CASSYSGGLYNEQFF.

The chain carries TRBV2 and TRBJ1-3, with a weak D call TRBD1 (6 bases). CDR3 size: 16 residues. CDR1 is SNHLY, CDR2 FYNNEI, per germline. V was clipped by 7 bases and J by 4 bases, with 20 bases between them. CDR3 nucleotide sequence: TGTGCCAGCACCATATCTCCTGCGGGGGCCGGAAACACCATATATTTT. It yields the protein CASTISPAGAGNTIYF. The complete variable domain, with remaining parts taken from reference TRBV2 and TRBJ1-3, reads EPEVTQTPSHQVTQMGQEVILRCVPISNHLYFYWYRQILGQKVEFLVSFYNNEISEKSEIFDDQFSVERPDGSNFTLKIRSTKLEDSAMYFCASTISPAGAGNTIYFGEGSWLTVV.

The chain carries TRBV19 and TRBJ1-5; tentatively, D is TRBD1 (5 bases). Germline V lookup: CDR1 LNHDA, CDR2 SQIVND (reference sequence). V lost 7 bases to trimming and J lost 2 bases, with 24 bases between them. This CDR3 has 18 amino acids. The CDR3: CASNLQSGHKHGNQPQHF. Here the CDR3 DNA reads TGTGCCAGTAACCTCCAATCAGGGCATAAACACGGCAATCAGCCCCAGCATTTT.

A word on this clone: The junction and the germline gene differ at one end; a read error may be behind it. The chain joins TRBV6-5 to TRBJ1-1; 9 bases fit TRBD1. The germline V gene has CDR1 MNHEY and CDR2 SVGAGI. The CDR3 runs 13 residues. CDR3 nucleotide sequence: TGTGCCGGCAGGGGACAGGGTCGCACTGAAGCTTTCTTT. Translating it yields CAGRGQGRTEAFF.

This clone was seen a single time. The rearrangement joins TRBV6-1 to TRBJ2-7; 7 nucleotides line up with TRBD1. CDR3 size: 15 residues. The ends lost 0 bases at V and 3 bases at J; junction bases unmatched: 5. Germline CDR1 and CDR2: MNHNS and SASEGT. The CDR3 nucleotides are TGTGCCAGCAGTGAAGCTACAGGGGAAGGCTACGAGCAGTACTTC. Protein: CASSEATGEGYEQYF.

The V and J genes are TRBV11-2 and TRBJ2-3; 8 nucleotides match TRBD2. The germline V gene encodes CDR1 SGHAT and CDR2 FQNNGV. V lost 8 bases, J lost 3 bases, and 13 bases stayed unmatched. The CDR3 spans 16 residues. CDR3 residues: CASQGFREGRTDTQYF. The CDR3 nucleotides are TGTGCCAGCCAAGGGTTTCGGGAGGGCCGTACAGATACGCAGTATTTT.